This T cell receptor beta chain was retrieved from a study of shared clonotypes between healthy human individuals. Germline values: CDR1 SGHNT, CDR2 YYREEE (reference sequence). The CDR3 is 12 residues long. Trimming took off 0 bases at V and 7 bases at J, with 7 bases between the two ends. Only in-frame clones appear in the TCRdb table, and some are missing; sequencing was by immunoSEQ multiplex PCR. Of roughly 1.4 million clones in the sample, around 98.5% were seen once. This TCR came from a man aged 30 to 39 in good health. The sample consisted of naive CD4+ T cells sorted from blood. Indicated subset: CD45RA+ positively selected. This rearrangement joins TRBV5-4 to TRBJ1-1, with D unresolved. The CDR3 region has the DNA TGTGCCAGCAGCTTGGATCAGTTTGAAGCTTTCTTT. Its translation is CASSLDQFEAFF.